This TCR beta chain comes out of a study of blood T cell repertoires in COVID-19. Overall study context: There were acute and convalescent COVID-19 samples, and they came from the United States, Italy and Spain.

Germline values: CDR1 LNHDA, CDR2 SQIVND (reference sequence). With 3 bases removed from V and 6 bases from J, the gap between germline ends came to 11 bases. The CDR3 covers 13 residues. Per the authors' pipeline: Estimated nucleated cell counts came from reference gene primer amplification. Clones were read by immunoSEQ multiplex PCR, and TCRdb kept only the in-frame ones, dropping some. V and J calls plus clone size are reproduced from that table; the DNA served to infer D and trimming. Of roughly 92,000 clones in the sample, about 90% were seen once. Source material: peripheral blood. This receptor was obtained from a woman older than 75 with active or convalescent COVID-19. The chain recombines TRBV19 with TRBJ1-1; D remains ambiguous. The CDR3, as DNA: TGTGCCAGTAGTATCGGTCCTGGAGCTGAAGCTTTCTTT. The encoded protein is CASSIGPGAEAFF.